A single sample gave rise to the 10 T cell receptor beta chains below, sequenced in a study of Graves' ophthalmopathy and Graves' hyperthyroidism. Beta-chain TCR CDR3 regions were amplified from RNA transcripts. Investigators did first-round RT-PCR with HTBI primers, then second-round multiplex PCR. TCRdb used MiXCR to reprocess the multiplex PCR reads, holding one entry per CDR3 protein. The sample yields about 230,000 distinct CDR3 sequences, 45% seen once. Sample: peripheral blood. These receptors were collected from an adult man with Graves' ophthalmopathy.

The chain combines TRBV20-1 with TRBJ2-7; D possibly corresponds to TRBD2 (5 bases). V was clipped by 0 bases and J by 1 base, with 13 bases between them. This CDR3 is 15 amino acids long. The germline V gene has CDR1 DFQATT and CDR2 SNEGSKA (reference sequence). Written as DNA, the CDR3 is TGCAGTGCTAGAGATCGAAGCGGAGCATCCTACGAGCAGTACTTC. Amino acid sequence: CSARDRSGASYEQYF.

The chain recombines TRBV10-3 with TRBJ1-2, with 7 bases lining up with TRBD1. Germline V lookup: CDR1 ENHRY, CDR2 SYGVKD. The V segment lost 5 bases and the J segment 7 bases; nucleotides outside the gene matches: 16. The CDR3 loop spans 16 amino acids. DNA for the CDR3: TGTGCCATCAGTACCCGCCTTGACAGGGAGTGGACTGGCTACACCTTC. Amino acids: CAISTRLDREWTGYTF.

This clonotype was seen more than once but under ten times. This chain joins TRBV4-1 and TRBJ1-1, with 8 nucleotides matching TRBD1. V lost 3 bases, J lost 3 bases, and 9 bases stayed unmatched. Germline loops: CDR1 MGHRA, CDR2 YSYEKL. CDR3 length: 16 amino acids. This CDR3 reads CASSQGDRGEDTEAFF. CDR3 bases: TGCGCCAGCAGCCAGGGAGACAGGGGTGAGGACACTGAAGCTTTCTTT.

The chain is built from TRBV19 and TRBJ2-7, with a weak D call TRBD2 (6 bases). Per germline, CDR1 LNHDA and CDR2 SQIVND (reference sequence). Trimming cost V 7 bases and J 3 bases, with 16 bases left between them. This CDR3 contains 14 residues. Written as DNA, the CDR3 is TGTGCCAGTACCCGGACGGGGGTCGTCTACGAGCAGTACTTC. Its protein is CASTRTGVVYEQYF.

This sequence joins TRBV30 and TRBJ1-1; 7 bases line up with TRBD1. This CDR3 region has 14 residues. The V gene end was trimmed by 6 bases and the J gene end by 3 bases; junction bases not matched to a gene: 10. CDR1 is GTSNPN and CDR2 is SVGIG in the germline V gene (reference sequence). CDR3 in amino acids: CACTRRGEDTEAFF. The DNA for the CDR3 is TGTGCCTGCACGCGCAGGGGGGAGGACACTGAAGCTTTCTTT.

V and J are TRBV20-1 and TRBJ2-5; TRBD2 is a possible D gene (5 bases). In germline, CDR1 is DFQATT, CDR2 SNEGSKA (reference sequence). Trimming left V 0 bases short and J 5 bases short, with 16 bases between. The CDR3 runs to 15 residues. CDR3 residues: CSARDRQRVSETQYF. CDR3 sequence (DNA): TGCAGTGCTAGAGATCGTCAGAGGGTGAGCGAGACCCAGTACTTC.

J is TRBJ2-7 and V is TRBV13; perhaps TRBD2 as D (6 bases). The CDR3 has 15 residues. Germline assignment: CDR1 PRHDT and CDR2 FYEKMQ (reference sequence). The V end lost 5 bases, the J end lost 5 bases, and 19 bases lay between the germline ends. CDR3 loop: CASSDLRGSSHEQYF. For the CDR3, the DNA is TGTGCCAGCAGCGACCTTCGGGGGAGTTCCCACGAGCAGTACTTC. Full variable domain (remainder filled in from reference TRBV13 and TRBJ2-7): AAGVIQSPRHLIKEKRETATLKCYPIPRHDTVYWYQQGPGQDPQFLISFYEKMQSDKGSIPDRFSAQQFSDYHSELNMSSLELGDSALYFCASSDLRGSSHEQYFGPGTRLTVT.

This clonotype has a handful of counts. The J gene is TRBJ1-2, the V gene TRBV12-5; D perhaps matches TRBD1 (6 bases). Germline V CDR1 and CDR2: LGHNT, FRNRAP. CDR3 length: 13 residues. Trimming pared 5 bases from V and 4 bases from J, leaving 11 bases between. The CDR3 loop is CASGTDRGYGYTF. CDR3 sequence (DNA): TGTGCTAGTGGTACGGACAGAGGCTATGGCTACACCTTC.

As regards this clonotype: The junction departs from the called germline gene at one end, perhaps through a read error. The chain joins TRBV29-1 to TRBJ1-5, with 9 bases lining up with TRBD1. The CDR3 extends over 15 amino acids. Germline CDR1 and CDR2: SQVTM and ANQGSEA. The CDR3 is CSVERDRARNEPQHF. The CDR3 region has the DNA TGCAGCGTTGAACGGGACAGGGCCCGCAATGAGCCCCAGCATTTT.

This chain links TRBV11-2 with TRBJ1-6; D is uncertain. The CDR3 contains 14 residues. Germline V gene sequence: CDR1 SGHAT, CDR2 FQNNGV. V lost 4 bases to trimming and J lost 9 bases, with 13 bases between them. Here the CDR3 reads CASSSDPGGSPLHF. CDR3 nucleotide sequence: TGTGCCAGCAGCTCGGACCCGGGTGGTTCACCCCTCCACTTT.